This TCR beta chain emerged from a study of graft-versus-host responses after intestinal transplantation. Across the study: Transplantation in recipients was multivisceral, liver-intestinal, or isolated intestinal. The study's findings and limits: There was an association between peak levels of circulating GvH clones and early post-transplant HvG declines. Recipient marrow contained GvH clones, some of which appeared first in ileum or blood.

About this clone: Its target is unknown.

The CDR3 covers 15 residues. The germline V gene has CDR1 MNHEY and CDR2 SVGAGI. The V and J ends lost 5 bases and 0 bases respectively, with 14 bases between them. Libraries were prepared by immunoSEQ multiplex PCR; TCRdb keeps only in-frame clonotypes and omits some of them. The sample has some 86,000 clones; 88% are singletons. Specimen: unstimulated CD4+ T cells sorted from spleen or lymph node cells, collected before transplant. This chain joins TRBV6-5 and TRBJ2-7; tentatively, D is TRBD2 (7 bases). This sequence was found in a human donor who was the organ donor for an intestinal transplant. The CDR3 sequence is CASSPRRGGSYEQYF. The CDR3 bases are TGTGCCAGCAGTCCTCGGAGGGGGGGCTCCTACGAGCAGTACTTC.